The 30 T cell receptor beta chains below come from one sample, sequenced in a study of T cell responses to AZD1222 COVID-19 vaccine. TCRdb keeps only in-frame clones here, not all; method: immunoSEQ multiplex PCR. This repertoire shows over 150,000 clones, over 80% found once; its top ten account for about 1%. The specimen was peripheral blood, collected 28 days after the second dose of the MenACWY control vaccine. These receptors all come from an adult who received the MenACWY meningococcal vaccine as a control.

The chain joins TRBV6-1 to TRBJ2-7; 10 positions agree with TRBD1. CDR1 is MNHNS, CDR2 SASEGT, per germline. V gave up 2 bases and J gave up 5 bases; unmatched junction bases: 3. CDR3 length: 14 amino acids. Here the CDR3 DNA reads TGTGCCAGCAGTGAACCCGGGACAGGGGACGAGCAGTACTTC. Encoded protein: CASSEPGTGDEQYF.

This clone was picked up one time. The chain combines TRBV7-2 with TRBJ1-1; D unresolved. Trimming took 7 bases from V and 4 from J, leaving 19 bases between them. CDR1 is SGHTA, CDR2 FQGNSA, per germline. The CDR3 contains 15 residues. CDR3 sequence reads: CASMSSGRVSTEAFF. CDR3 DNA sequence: TGTGCCAGCATGTCCTCAGGAAGGGTGAGCACTGAAGCTTTCTTT.

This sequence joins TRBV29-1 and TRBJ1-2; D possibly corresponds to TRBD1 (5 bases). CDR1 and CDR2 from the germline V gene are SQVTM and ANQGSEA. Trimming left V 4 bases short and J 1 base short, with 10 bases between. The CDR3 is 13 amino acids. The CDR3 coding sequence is TGCAGCGTTGGAGGCAGGGATAACTATGGCTACACCTTC. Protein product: CSVGGRDNYGYTF.

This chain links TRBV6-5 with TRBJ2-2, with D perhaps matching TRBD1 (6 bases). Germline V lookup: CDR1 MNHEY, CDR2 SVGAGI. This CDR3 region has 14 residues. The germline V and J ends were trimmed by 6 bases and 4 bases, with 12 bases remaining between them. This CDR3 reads CASRSGRGTGELFF. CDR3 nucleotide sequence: TGTGCCAGCAGGAGCGGCAGGGGCACCGGGGAGCTGTTTTTT.

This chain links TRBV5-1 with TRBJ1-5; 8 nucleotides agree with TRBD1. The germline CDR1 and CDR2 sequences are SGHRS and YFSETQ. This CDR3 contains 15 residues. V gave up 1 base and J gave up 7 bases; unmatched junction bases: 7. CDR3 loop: CASSLNGQGGQPQHF. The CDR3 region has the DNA TGCGCCAGCAGCTTGAACGGACAGGGTGGCCAGCCCCAGCATTTT.

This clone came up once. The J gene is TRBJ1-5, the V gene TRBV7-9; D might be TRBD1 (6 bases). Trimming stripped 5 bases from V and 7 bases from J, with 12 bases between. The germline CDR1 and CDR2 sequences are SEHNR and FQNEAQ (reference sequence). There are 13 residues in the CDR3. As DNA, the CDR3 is TGTGCCAGCAGCCCAGGGGTCCGGCAGCCCCAGCATTTT. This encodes CASSPGVRQPQHF. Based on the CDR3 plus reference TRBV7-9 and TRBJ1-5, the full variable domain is DTGVSQNPRHKITKRGQNVTFRCDPISEHNRLYWYRQTLGQGPEFLTYFQNEAQLEKSRLLSDRFSAERPKGSFSTLEIQRTEQGDSAMYLCASSPGVRQPQHFGDGTRLSIL.

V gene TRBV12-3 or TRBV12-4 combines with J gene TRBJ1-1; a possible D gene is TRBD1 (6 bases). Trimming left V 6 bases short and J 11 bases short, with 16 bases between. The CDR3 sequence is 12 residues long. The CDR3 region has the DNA TGTGCCAGCAGAAGGACAGTTACCGAGGCTTTCTTT. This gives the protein CASRRTVTEAFF.

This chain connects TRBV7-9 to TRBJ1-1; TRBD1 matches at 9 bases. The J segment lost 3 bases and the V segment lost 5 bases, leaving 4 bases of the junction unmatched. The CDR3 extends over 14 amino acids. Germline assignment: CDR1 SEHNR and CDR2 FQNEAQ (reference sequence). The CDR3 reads CASSLTGGYTEAFF. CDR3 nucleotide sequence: TGTGCCAGCAGCCTTACAGGGGGCTACACTGAAGCTTTCTTT. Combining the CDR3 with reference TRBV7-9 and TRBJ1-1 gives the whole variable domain DTGVSQNPRHKITKRGQNVTFRCDPISEHNRLYWYRQTLGQGPEFLTYFQNEAQLEKSRLLSDRFSAERPKGSFSTLEIQRTEQGDSAMYLCASSLTGGYTEAFFGQGTRLTVV.

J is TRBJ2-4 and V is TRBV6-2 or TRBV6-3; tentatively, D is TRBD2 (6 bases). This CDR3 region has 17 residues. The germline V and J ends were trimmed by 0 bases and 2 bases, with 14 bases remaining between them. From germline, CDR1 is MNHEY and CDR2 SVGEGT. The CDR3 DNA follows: TGTGCCAGCAGTTACTCGGGGACTTCTGGGACCAAAAACATTCAGTACTTC. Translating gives CASSYSGTSGTKNIQYF.

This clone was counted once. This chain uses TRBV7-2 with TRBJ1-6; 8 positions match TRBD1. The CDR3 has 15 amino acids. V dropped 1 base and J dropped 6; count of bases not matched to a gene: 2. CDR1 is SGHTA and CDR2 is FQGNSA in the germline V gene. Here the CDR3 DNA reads TGTGCCAGCAGCTTAGACAGGGGGAGTAATTCACCCCTCCACTTT. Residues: CASSLDRGSNSPLHF.

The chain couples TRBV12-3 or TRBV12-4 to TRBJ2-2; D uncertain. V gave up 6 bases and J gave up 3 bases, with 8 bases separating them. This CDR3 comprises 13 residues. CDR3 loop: CASSTLYTGELFF. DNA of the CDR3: TGTGCCAGCAGCACCCTTTACACCGGGGAGCTGTTTTTT.

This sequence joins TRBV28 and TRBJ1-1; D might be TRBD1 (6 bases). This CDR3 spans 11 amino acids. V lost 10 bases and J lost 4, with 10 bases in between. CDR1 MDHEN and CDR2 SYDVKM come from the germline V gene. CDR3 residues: CATRGPTEAFF. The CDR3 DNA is TGTGCCACCCGGGGGCCCACTGAAGCTTTCTTT.

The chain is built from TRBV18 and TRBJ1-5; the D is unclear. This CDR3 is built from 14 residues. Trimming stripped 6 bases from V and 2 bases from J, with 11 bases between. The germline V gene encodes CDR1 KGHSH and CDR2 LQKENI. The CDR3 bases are TGTGCCAGCTCTCCGGATGGTCGCAATCAGCCCCAGCATTTT. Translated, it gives CASSPDGRNQPQHF.

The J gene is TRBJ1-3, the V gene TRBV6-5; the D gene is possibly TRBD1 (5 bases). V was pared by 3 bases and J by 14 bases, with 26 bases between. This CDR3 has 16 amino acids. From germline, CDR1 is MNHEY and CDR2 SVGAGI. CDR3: CASSYLSTRGEEAVYF. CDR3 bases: TGTGCCAGCAGTTATCTCAGTACGAGAGGGGAGGAGGCTGTATATTTT.

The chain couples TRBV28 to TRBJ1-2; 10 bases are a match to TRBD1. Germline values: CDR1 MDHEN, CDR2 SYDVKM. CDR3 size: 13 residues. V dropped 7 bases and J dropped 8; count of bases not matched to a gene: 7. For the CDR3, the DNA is TGTGCCAGCAAGGGGACAGGGGTTTACGGCTACACCTTC. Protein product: CASKGTGVYGYTF.

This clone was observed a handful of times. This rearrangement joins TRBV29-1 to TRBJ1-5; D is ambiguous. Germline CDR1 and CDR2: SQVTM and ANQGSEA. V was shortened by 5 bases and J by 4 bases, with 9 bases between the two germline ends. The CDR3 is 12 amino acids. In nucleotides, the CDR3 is TGCAGCGTTACCGAAGGGAATCAGCCCCAGCATTTT. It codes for CSVTEGNQPQHF.

As DNA, the CDR3 is TGTGCCACCAGTGAGGGGCGGACAGGACACAATGAGCAGTTCTTC. As protein: CATSEGRTGHNEQFF. This chain uses TRBV24-1 with TRBJ2-1, with 7 nucleotides matching TRBD1. J gave up 5 bases and V 4 bases, and 7 bases lay outside the gene matches. Germline CDR1 KGHDR, CDR2 SFDVKD. The CDR3 spans 15 residues.

The CDR3 reads CASSEGGDTGELFF. For the CDR3, the DNA is TGTGCCAGCAGTGAGGGGGGGGACACCGGGGAGCTGTTTTTT. The chain is built from TRBV6-4 and TRBJ2-2; 7 positions agree with TRBD2. Looked up from germline, CDR1 is MRHNA and CDR2 is SNTAGT. Losses at the gene ends were 3 bases for V and 3 bases for J; bases not matched to a gene: 1. There are 14 residues in the CDR3.

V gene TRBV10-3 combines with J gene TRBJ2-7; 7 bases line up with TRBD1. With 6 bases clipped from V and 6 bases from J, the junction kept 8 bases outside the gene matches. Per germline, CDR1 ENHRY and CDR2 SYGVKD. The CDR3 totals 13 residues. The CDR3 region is CAIRETGSPEQYF. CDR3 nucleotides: TGTGCCATCAGGGAGACAGGGTCCCCCGAGCAGTACTTC.

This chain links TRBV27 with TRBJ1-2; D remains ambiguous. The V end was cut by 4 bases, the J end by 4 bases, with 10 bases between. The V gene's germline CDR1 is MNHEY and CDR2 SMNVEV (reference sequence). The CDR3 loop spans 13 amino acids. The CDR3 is CASSSGPLYGYTF. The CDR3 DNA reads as TGTGCCAGCAGTTCCGGGCCGCTCTATGGCTACACCTTC.

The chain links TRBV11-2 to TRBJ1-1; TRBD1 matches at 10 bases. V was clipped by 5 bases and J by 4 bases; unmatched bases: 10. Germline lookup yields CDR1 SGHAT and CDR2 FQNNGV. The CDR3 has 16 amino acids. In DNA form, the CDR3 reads TGTGCCAGCAGCAATAATCCGGGACAGGGGACCACTGAAGCTTTCTTT. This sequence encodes CASSNNPGQGTTEAFF.

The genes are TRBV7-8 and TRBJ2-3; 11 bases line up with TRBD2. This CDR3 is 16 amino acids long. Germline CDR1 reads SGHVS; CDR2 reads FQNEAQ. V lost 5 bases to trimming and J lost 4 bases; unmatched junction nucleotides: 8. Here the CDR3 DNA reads TGTGCCAGCAGCCTTGAATTAGCGGGGGGGGCAGATACGCAGTATTTT. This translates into CASSLELAGGADTQYF.

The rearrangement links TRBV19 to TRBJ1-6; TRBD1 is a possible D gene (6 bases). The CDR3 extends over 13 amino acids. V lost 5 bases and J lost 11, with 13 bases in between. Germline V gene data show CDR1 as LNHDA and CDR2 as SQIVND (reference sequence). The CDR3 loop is CASSADSSTPLHF. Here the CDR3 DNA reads TGTGCCAGTAGTGCGGACAGTTCGACACCCCTCCACTTT. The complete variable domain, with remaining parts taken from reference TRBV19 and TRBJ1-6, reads DGGITQSPKYLFRKEGQNVTLSCEQNLNHDAMYWYRQDPGQGLRLIYYSQIVNDFQKGDIAEGYSVSREKKESFPLTVTSAQKNPTAFYLCASSADSSTPLHFGNGTRLTVT.

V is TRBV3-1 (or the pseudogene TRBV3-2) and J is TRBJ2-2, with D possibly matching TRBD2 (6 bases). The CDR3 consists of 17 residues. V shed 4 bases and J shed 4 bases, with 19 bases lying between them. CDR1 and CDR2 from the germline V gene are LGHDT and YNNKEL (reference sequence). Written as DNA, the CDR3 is TGTGCCAGCAGCCCGACCCGGGACTTCATATCCACCGGGGAGCTGTTTTTT. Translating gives CASSPTRDFISTGELFF.

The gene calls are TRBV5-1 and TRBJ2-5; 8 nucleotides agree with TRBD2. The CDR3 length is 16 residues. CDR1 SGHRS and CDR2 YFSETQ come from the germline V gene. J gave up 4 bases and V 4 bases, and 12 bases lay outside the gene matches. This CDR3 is CASSPGGGGLSETQYF. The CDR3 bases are TGCGCCAGCAGCCCGGGCGGCGGGGGGCTGTCAGAGACCCAGTACTTC.

CDR3 in DNA: TGTGCCAGCAGCGCCCTTCTCCACTTGGGCTACACCTTC. Amino acid sequence: CASSALLHLGYTF. The chain carries TRBV21-1 and TRBJ1-2. TRBV21-1 has pseudogene status. This CDR3 is built from 13 residues.

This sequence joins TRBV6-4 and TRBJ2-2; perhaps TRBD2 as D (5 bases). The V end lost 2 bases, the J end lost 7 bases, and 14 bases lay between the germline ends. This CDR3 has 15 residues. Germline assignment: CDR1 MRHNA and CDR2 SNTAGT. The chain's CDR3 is CASSDRAGEYGELFF. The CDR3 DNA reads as TGTGCCAGCAGTGACAGGGCCGGGGAATACGGGGAGCTGTTTTTT.

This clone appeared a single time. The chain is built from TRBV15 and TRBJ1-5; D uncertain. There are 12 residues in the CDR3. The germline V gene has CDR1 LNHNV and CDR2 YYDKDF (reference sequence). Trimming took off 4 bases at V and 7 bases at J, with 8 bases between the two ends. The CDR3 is CATSISGQPQHF. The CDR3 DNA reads TGTGCCACCAGCATTTCCGGGCAGCCCCAGCATTTT.

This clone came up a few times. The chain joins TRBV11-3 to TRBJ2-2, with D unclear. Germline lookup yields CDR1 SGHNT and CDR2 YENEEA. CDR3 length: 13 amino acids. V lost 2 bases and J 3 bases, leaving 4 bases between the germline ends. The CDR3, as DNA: TGTGCCAGCAGCTTAACGGACACCGGGGAGCTGTTTTTT. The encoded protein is CASSLTDTGELFF. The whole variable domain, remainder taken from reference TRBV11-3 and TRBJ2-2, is EAGVVQSPRYKIIEKKQPVAFWCNPISGHNTLYWYLQNLGQGPELLIRYENEEAVDDSQLPKDRFSAERLKGVDSTLKIQPAELGDSAVYLCASSLTDTGELFFGEGSRLTVL.

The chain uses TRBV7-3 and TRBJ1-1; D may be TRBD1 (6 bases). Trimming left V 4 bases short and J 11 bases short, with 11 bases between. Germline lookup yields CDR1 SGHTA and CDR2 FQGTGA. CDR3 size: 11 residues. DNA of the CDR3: TGTGCCAGCAGCTCAGGGGAGTTGGCTTTCTTT. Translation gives CASSSGELAFF. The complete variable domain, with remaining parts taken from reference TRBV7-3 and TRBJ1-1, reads GAGVSQTPSNKVTEKGKYVELRCDPISGHTALYWYRQSLGQGPEFLIYFQGTGAADDSGLPNDRFFAVRPEGSVSTLKIQRTERGDSAVYLCASSSGELAFFGQGTRLTVV.